This TCR beta chain was captured in a study of blood T cell repertoires in COVID-19. Study information: Acute and convalescent COVID-19 samples came from the United States, Italy and Spain.

In the authors' methods: Amplification of reference gene primers provided the estimated nucleated cell counts. The protocol was immunoSEQ multiplex PCR, while the TCRdb copy is restricted to in-frame clones and leaves out a portion. V, J and clone size derive from that table, while D and trimming were established from the DNA sequence. The sample includes 350,000 or so clones, around 80% of them seen just once. The CDR3 consists of 13 residues. The V gene's germline CDR1 is MNHEY and CDR2 SMNVEV (reference sequence). V was cut by 5 bases and J by 5 bases, with 11 bases left in between. This clone has just one count.

Material: peripheral blood. The TCR was taken from a man between 25 and 39 years old with active or convalescent COVID-19. The chain combines TRBV27 with TRBJ2-3, with D tentatively TRBD1 (5 bases). This chain's CDR3 is CASSPRARDTQYF. Here the CDR3 DNA reads TGTGCCAGCAGTCCCAGGGCGCGAGATACGCAGTATTTT.